This T cell receptor beta chain was found in a study of T cells after posttransplantation cyclophosphamide. Study-level findings and limits: TRB overlap between skin or GI tissue T cells and blood was limited. Donor CD8+ memory clones often dominated recipient blood repertoires at later times.

Treatment was busulfan-fludarabine conditioning, a marrow graft, and cyclophosphamide on days +3 and +4. Turning to this clone: What it recognizes is unknown.

The repertoire was sequenced with immunoSEQ multiplex PCR; TCRdb's copy has only in-frame clones and lacks some. This repertoire shows 12,000 or so clones, about 1.9% found once; its top ten account for about 16%. Trimming cost V 5 bases and J 2 bases; bases outside gene matches: 7. Germline V CDR1 and CDR2: SGHTA, FQGNSA. The CDR3 length is 15 residues. The receptor comes from a male patient between 25 and 39 years old who received an allogeneic stem cell transplant from a related donor, was CMV-positive, and had no GVHD. Among the T cells, some may be from the graft donor. This chain joins TRBV7-2 and TRBJ2-7; 9 bases line up with TRBD2. The sequences come from PBMCs, collected after allogeneic stem cell transplant with posttransplant cyclophosphamide. This CDR3 reads CASSRYSGGTYEQYF. CDR3 nucleotides: TGTGCCAGCAGCCGATATAGCGGGGGTACCTACGAGCAGTACTTC.